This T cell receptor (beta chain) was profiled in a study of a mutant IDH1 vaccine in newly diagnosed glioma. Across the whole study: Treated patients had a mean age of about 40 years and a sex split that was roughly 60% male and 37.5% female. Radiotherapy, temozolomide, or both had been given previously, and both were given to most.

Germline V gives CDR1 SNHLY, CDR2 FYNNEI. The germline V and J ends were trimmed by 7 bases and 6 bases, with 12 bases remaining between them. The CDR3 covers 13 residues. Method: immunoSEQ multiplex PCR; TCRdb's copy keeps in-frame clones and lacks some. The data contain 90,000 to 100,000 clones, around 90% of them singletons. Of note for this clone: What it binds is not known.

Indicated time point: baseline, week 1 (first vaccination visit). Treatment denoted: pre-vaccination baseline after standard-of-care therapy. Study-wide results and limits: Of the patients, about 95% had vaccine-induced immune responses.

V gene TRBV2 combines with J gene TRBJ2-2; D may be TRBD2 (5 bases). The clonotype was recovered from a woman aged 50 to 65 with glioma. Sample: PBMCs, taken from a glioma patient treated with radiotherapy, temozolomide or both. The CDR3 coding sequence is TGTGCCAGCAATGGGGAGTGGGCCGGGGAGCTGTTTTTT. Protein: CASNGEWAGELFF.